This note documents a single T cell receptor beta chain sequence. Antigen specificity is unknown. This specimen belongs to a study of cytomegalovirus exposure and HLA in healthy donors. General observations from the study: The classifier reportedly diagnosed cytomegalovirus status with high specificity and sensitivity. Analysis performed later showed TCR beta chains linked to HLA being more clonally expanded than equally common others. Serostatus for CMV was the only available immune exposure information. More than 150 TCR beta chains were listed as cytomegalovirus-associated.

Germline V CDR1 and CDR2: SGHAT, FQNNGV. This CDR3 is built from 13 residues. Trimming pared 6 bases from V and 6 bases from J, leaving 15 bases between. The PCR used 60 Vbeta and 13 Jbeta primers. The method was immunoSEQ multiplex PCR; TCRdb's version includes in-frame clones alone and lacks a portion of them. The sample includes 150,000 to 200,000 clones, 81% of them seen just once. This sequence joins TRBV11-2 and TRBJ2-7, with D unresolved. The sequenced sample was PBMCs. This TCR derives from a man aged 50-60 years in good health and CMV-seropositive. The CDR3 reads CASRPDATGEQYF. CDR3 nucleotides: TGTGCCAGCAGACCCGATGCGACGGGCGAGCAGTACTTC.